The 26 T cell receptor beta chains presented below share a single source sample, sequenced in a study of regulatory T cells in long-lasting Graves disease. As for time point: newly diagnosed GD, antithyroid drugs for less than 3 months. PBMC-extracted RNA yielded the TCR library. According to the study, TCR beta libraries were built with iRepertoire HTBI primers and CDR3-region Arm-PCR. One entry per CDR3 protein, called by TCRdb with MiXCR from the multiplex PCR reads. Counted here are about 360,000 distinct CDR3 sequences, around 16% occurring once; the ten biggest clones make up 20% to 25%. These data were also reused for a study on T cells in Graves' hyperthyroidism and ophthalmopathy.

This sample comprised peripheral blood mononuclear cells (PBMCs), obtained at new diagnosis, from a patient treated with antithyroid drugs. These receptors were obtained from a woman aged 18-29 years with Graves disease.

This clonotype was recorded at least ten times. The rearrangement uses TRBV12-5 and TRBJ1-1, with D hard to call. From germline, CDR1 is LGHNT and CDR2 FRNRAP. V was cut by 6 bases and J by 7 bases, with 12 bases left in between. CDR3 length: 12 amino acids. DNA for the CDR3: TGTGCTAGTGGCCCTGAGGTTGATGAAGCTTTCTTT. This translates into CASGPEVDEAFF. The entire variable domain, with the rest obtained from reference TRBV12-5 and TRBJ1-1, is as follows: DARVTQTPRHKVTEMGQEVTMRCQPILGHNTVFWYRQTMMQGLELLAYFRNRAPLDDSGMPKDRFSAEMPDATLATLKIQPSEPRDSAVYFCASGPEVDEAFFGQGTRLTVV.

The chain is built from TRBV6-2 or TRBV6-3 and TRBJ2-7; TRBD1 or TRBD2 may be the D gene (6 bases each). This CDR3 spans 14 amino acids. The ends were cut back, 5 bases at V and 5 bases at J, with 16 bases in the middle. Germline-derived CDR1 and CDR2 are MNHEY and SVGEGT. CDR3 sequence reads: CASSRKQGGHEQYF. The DNA of the CDR3 is TGTGCCAGCAGTCGCAAACAGGGAGGTCACGAGCAGTACTTC.

This clonotype was recorded only once. CDR3 loop: CASSLAGRSSETQYF. The CDR3 DNA is TGCGCCAGCAGCCTCGCGGGCAGGAGTTCGGAGACCCAGTACTTC. This chain uses TRBV5-1 with TRBJ2-5; the D gene is possibly TRBD2 (5 bases). This CDR3 is built from 15 residues. Germline V CDR1 and CDR2: SGHRS, YFSETQ. Trimming took 4 bases from V and 5 from J, leaving 18 bases between them.

This clonotype was detected many times. This CDR3 is CASSLAGGAAGNTIYF. The CDR3 bases are TGTGCCAGCAGTTTAGCAGGGGGGGCGGCTGGAAACACCATATATTTT. The chain employs TRBV12-3 or TRBV12-4 and TRBJ1-3; D is perhaps TRBD1 (6 bases). Trimming stripped 0 bases from V and 2 bases from J, with 11 bases between. CDR3 size: 16 residues.

This clonotype was detected many times. V and J are TRBV6-1 and TRBJ2-3; tentative D call: TRBD2 (6 bases). There are 14 residues in the CDR3. Trimming removed 7 bases at V and 3 bases at J, with 14 bases between. Germline CDR1 reads MNHNS; CDR2 reads SASEGT. DNA for the CDR3: TGTGCCAGCACCATATTCGGGGGAACAGATACGCAGTATTTT. It specifies CASTIFGGTDTQYF.

At least ten counts were recorded for this clonotype. The chain couples TRBV3-1 to TRBJ2-2; 10 bases are a match to TRBD1. The V gene end was trimmed by 1 base and the J gene end by 6 bases; junction bases not matched to a gene: 5. CDR1 is LGHDT, CDR2 YNNKEL, per germline (reference sequence). This CDR3 spans 16 amino acids. The CDR3 region is CASSQAGTGVPGELFF. The DNA of the CDR3 is TGTGCCAGCAGCCAAGCCGGGACAGGGGTCCCCGGGGAGCTGTTTTTT.

This clonotype was seen repeatedly, ten times or more. The V call is TRBV20-1, the J call TRBJ2-3; 7 bases map to TRBD2. Losses at the gene ends were 0 bases for V and 1 base for J; bases not matched to a gene: 4. The CDR3 runs 15 residues. In germline, CDR1 is DFQATT, CDR2 SNEGSKA (reference sequence). The CDR3 reads CSARDLGGGTDTQYF. Here the CDR3 DNA reads TGCAGTGCTAGAGATTTGGGGGGGGGCACAGATACGCAGTATTTT.

In its sample, this clonotype was seen a few times. V and J are TRBV10-3 and TRBJ2-3; D tentatively reads TRBD1 or TRBD2 (5 bases each). Germline lookup yields CDR1 ENHRY and CDR2 SYGVKD. V was shortened by 0 bases and J by 13 bases, with 11 bases between the two germline ends. The CDR3 is made up of 12 amino acids. The CDR3 region has the DNA TGTGCCATCAGTGAGTCGAGGCAGGGAGAGTATTTT. Amino acid sequence: CAISESRQGEYF.

In this sample, this clonotype turned up a few times. The chain is built from TRBV29-1 and TRBJ2-7, with TRBD1 matching over 7 bases. Germline-derived CDR1 and CDR2 are SQVTM and ANQGSEA. This CDR3 comprises 13 residues. Losses at the gene ends were 5 bases for V and 2 bases for J; bases not matched to a gene: 6. The CDR3 here is CSVRDSETYEQYF. In DNA form, the CDR3 reads TGCAGCGTTCGGGACAGTGAAACCTACGAGCAGTACTTC.

This clonotype was picked up a small number of times. V is TRBV7-9 and J is TRBJ2-3, with D uncertain. Trimming cost V 2 bases and J 0 bases, with 15 bases left between them. This CDR3 is 17 amino acids long. Per germline, CDR1 SEHNR and CDR2 FQNEAQ (reference sequence). The chain's CDR3 is CASSLFRILSSTDTQYF. The CDR3 DNA reads as TGTGCCAGCAGCTTATTTAGGATCCTTTCAAGCACAGATACGCAGTATTTT.

This clonotype was picked up many times. V and J are TRBV12-3 or TRBV12-4 and TRBJ1-5; 7 nucleotides match TRBD1. J was trimmed by 6 bases and V by 3 bases; bases with no gene match: 11. The CDR3 is made up of 16 amino acids. The CDR3 is CASSFSQKGAGQPQHF. The DNA of the CDR3 is TGTGCCAGCAGTTTTAGTCAGAAGGGGGCAGGTCAGCCCCAGCATTTT.

The sample holds many counts of this clonotype. This sequence joins TRBV15 and TRBJ1-1, with D perhaps TRBD1 (6 bases). There are 15 residues in the CDR3. Germline assignment: CDR1 LNHNV and CDR2 YYDKDF (reference sequence). Trimming removed 0 bases from V and 5 bases from J, with 13 bases in between. The CDR3 is CATSRDWGQGTEAFF. In DNA, the CDR3 is TGTGCCACCAGCAGAGATTGGGGCCAGGGGACTGAAGCTTTCTTT.

V and J are TRBV3-1 and TRBJ1-3, with D hard to call. Trimming stripped 1 base from V and 0 bases from J, with 4 bases between. Germline values: CDR1 LGHDT, CDR2 YNNKEL (reference sequence). CDR3 length: 14 amino acids. The chain's CDR3 is CASSQGLSGNTIYF. CDR3 bases: TGTGCCAGCAGCCAAGGACTCTCTGGAAACACCATATATTTT.

Ten or more counts support this clonotype. V usage is TRBV27 and J usage is TRBJ2-1; D might be TRBD2 (7 bases). CDR1 is MNHEY, CDR2 SMNVEV, per germline (reference sequence). The CDR3 runs to 16 residues. Trimming pared 3 bases from V and 10 bases from J, leaving 22 bases between. CDR3 nucleotide sequence: TGTGCCAGCAGTTTCCCCGGGGGGCTCCCCCTCGGAGAGCAGTTCTTC. Amino acids: CASSFPGGLPLGEQFF.

This clonotype appeared a few times. As DNA, the CDR3 is TGCAGTTCCCTCCTTCGGGGCGGGACAGGGTTGGAGACCCAGTACTTC. This sequence encodes CSSLLRGGTGLETQYF. V and J are TRBV20-1 and TRBJ2-5; TRBD1 aligns across 9 bases. CDR3 size: 16 residues. Germline-derived CDR1 and CDR2 are DFQATT and SNEGSKA (reference sequence). V lost 8 bases to trimming and J lost 5 bases; unmatched junction nucleotides: 18.

This clonotype appeared many times. The chain uses TRBV3-1 and TRBJ1-4; TRBD1 matches at 10 bases. V was clipped by 3 bases and J by 11 bases; unmatched bases: 6. The germline V gene has CDR1 LGHDT and CDR2 YNNKEL (reference sequence). The CDR3 covers 14 residues. The CDR3 region is CASSQETGGRKLFF. In DNA form, the CDR3 reads TGTGCCAGCAGCCAGGAGACAGGGGGCAGGAAACTGTTTTTT.

This clonotype was seen a handful of times. The chain uses TRBV29-1 and TRBJ2-4; D is possibly TRBD2 (6 bases). V was shortened by 4 bases and J by 0 bases, with 10 bases between the two germline ends. The germline V gene has CDR1 SQVTM and CDR2 ANQGSEA. The CDR3 runs 14 residues. Here the CDR3 reads CSVAEGLAKNIQYF. In DNA form, the CDR3 reads TGCAGCGTTGCTGAGGGACTAGCCAAAAACATTCAGTACTTC.

This chain connects TRBV5-6 to TRBJ1-4; D is unresolved. Germline lookup yields CDR1 SGHDT and CDR2 YYEEEE. The CDR3 contains 15 residues. Trimming shortened V by 4 bases and J by 3 bases, and 13 bases separated the two germline ends. The CDR3 region has the DNA TGTGCCAGCAGCCTTAAGTGGTCGGCTAATGAAAAACTGTTTTTT. This gives the protein CASSLKWSANEKLFF.

A word on this clonotype: A read error may be the cause here, since a much bigger clone is one base away. The chain recombines TRBV9 with TRBJ1-6, with D unresolved. Germline V gene lookup returns CDR1 SGDLS and CDR2 YYNGEE. There are 17 residues in the CDR3. V was pared by 6 bases and J by 8 bases, with 24 bases between. This CDR3 reads CASTVRPEPSLDSPLHF. Here the CDR3 DNA reads TGTGCCAGCACAGTACGCCCAGAGCCCAGTCTCGATTCACCCCTCCACTTT. Full variable domain (missing parts from reference TRBV9 and TRBJ1-6): DSGVTQTPKHLITATGQRVTLRCSPRSGDLSVYWYQQSLDQGLQFLIQYYNGEERAKGNILERFSAQQFPDLHSELNLSSLELGDSALYFCASTVRPEPSLDSPLHFGNGTRLTVT.

In its sample, this clonotype was seen a few times. The gene calls are TRBV19 and TRBJ2-7; possible D gene TRBD1, 5 bases. Looked up from germline, CDR1 is LNHDA and CDR2 is SQIVND (reference sequence). The CDR3 totals 15 residues. V lost 5 bases and J 3 bases, leaving 17 bases between the germline ends. CDR3 region: CASSPGGPGRYEQYF. Here the CDR3 DNA reads TGTGCCAGTAGTCCCGGTGGGCCAGGGCGCTACGAGCAGTACTTC.

Regarding this clonotype: An end of the junction differs from the germline gene, which may be a read error. J is TRBJ2-5 and V is TRBV6-2 or TRBV6-3; no clear D gene. The germline CDR1 and CDR2 sequences are MNHEY and SVGEGT. The CDR3 loop spans 10 amino acids. CDR3 region: CASRDTRWIF. The CDR3 nucleotides are TGTGCCAGCAGAGACACCCGGTGGATCTTC.

A few counts support this clonotype. The chain links TRBV6-1 to TRBJ2-5; D gene uncertain. The germline V and J ends were trimmed by 6 bases and 0 bases, with 14 bases remaining between them. This CDR3 is 15 amino acids long. Per the germline V gene, CDR1 is MNHNS and CDR2 is SASEGT. DNA of the CDR3: TGTGCCAGCAGGAAAAAACAGCGTTACCAAGAGACCCAGTACTTC. Translation: CASRKKQRYQETQYF.

J is TRBJ2-3 and V is TRBV29-1; no firm D call. The CDR3 sequence is 11 residues long. CDR1 and CDR2 (germline): SQVTM, ANQGSEA. Deletions cut 7 bases from V and 4 bases from J, with 9 bases between. The CDR3 DNA reads as TGCAGCGACCACATATCAGATACGCAGTATTTT. It specifies CSDHISDTQYF.

The sample holds many counts of this clonotype. V is TRBV18 and J is TRBJ1-6; D is possibly TRBD1 (6 bases). This CDR3 region has 15 residues. V lost 2 bases and J 8 bases, leaving 13 bases between the germline ends. Germline V gene data show CDR1 as KGHSH and CDR2 as LQKENI. The CDR3 sequence: CASSPRDTSYSPLHF. CDR3 coding DNA: TGTGCCAGCTCACCAAGGGACACCTCCTATTCACCCCTCCACTTT.

This clonotype was picked up many times. V usage is TRBV2 and J usage is TRBJ1-5; 7 nucleotides align to TRBD1. V shed 5 bases and J 2 bases; nucleotides not matched to a gene: 6. The CDR3 is made up of 15 amino acids. CDR1 SNHLY and CDR2 FYNNEI come from the germline V gene. This CDR3 is CASSSPGGGNQPQHF. The CDR3 nucleotides are TGTGCCAGCAGTTCTCCAGGGGGTGGCAATCAGCCCCAGCATTTT.

In this sample, this clonotype turned up many times. The chain combines TRBV20-1 with TRBJ1-6; D gene unclear. Looked up from germline, CDR1 is DFQATT and CDR2 is SNEGSKA (reference sequence). The CDR3 has 16 residues. V lost 3 bases, J lost 9 bases, and 21 bases lay in between. The CDR3 protein is CSARDHRQAWGSPLHF. DNA for the CDR3: TGCAGTGCTAGGGACCACAGACAAGCTTGGGGTTCACCCCTCCACTTT.